The source of this T cell receptor beta chain is a study of STAT5B mutations in CD4+ large granular lymphocyte leukemia. CDR3 length: 13 amino acids. CDR1 and CDR2 from the germline V gene are SGHNT and YENEEA. V lost 1 base and J lost 7, with 8 bases in between. About this clone itself: Its antigen is not known.

Study findings and constraints: TRBV06-family usage was enriched in top patient clones (8/27) versus controls (2/35). Less than 30% of private leukemic clonotypes occurred rarely in other patients' non-leukemic repertoires.

Data came from immunoSEQ multiplex PCR; TCRdb stores just in-frame clones and leaves some out. The data hold tens of thousands of clones, with 70% to 85% observed a single time. The sample was CD4+ T cells from blood buffy coats. This TCR came from a human donor in good health. The rearrangement joins TRBV11-3 to TRBJ2-1, with a tentative D call TRBD1 (6 bases). CDR3 bases: TGTGCCAGCAGCTTAGGAACAGGGAATGAGCAGTTCTTC. Its protein product is CASSLGTGNEQFF. The full variable domain, rest sourced from reference TRBV11-3 and TRBJ2-1, is EAGVVQSPRYKIIEKKQPVAFWCNPISGHNTLYWYLQNLGQGPELLIRYENEEAVDDSQLPKDRFSAERLKGVDSTLKIQPAELGDSAVYLCASSLGTGNEQFFGPGTRLTVL.